The present T cell receptor beta chain was sequenced within a study of human thymus T cells. Resections from corrective heart surgery supplied the thymus tissue. Donors consisted of healthy Finnish infants (having corrective surgery for congenital heart defects). Study results and caveats: Biased V and J segment usage appeared in thymus and peripheral blood.

Concerning this clone itself: Its antigen is not identified.

Trimming stripped 4 bases from V and 2 bases from J, with 13 bases between. The CDR3 extends over 15 amino acids. Germline lookup yields CDR1 SGHRS and CDR2 YFSETQ. Only in-frame clones appear in the TCRdb table, and some are missing; sequencing was by immunoSEQ multiplex PCR. The sample has under 150,000 clones; about 94% are singletons. This receptor was identified in a boy under two years old with a congenital heart defect but otherwise immunologically healthy. V usage is TRBV5-1 and J usage is TRBJ1-3; D remains unclear. The specimen sequenced was thymus tissue. Here the CDR3 DNA reads TGCGCCAGCAGCGGTGGGTCTGGGGCTGGAAACACCATATATTTT. Translated, it gives CASSGGSGAGNTIYF. The complete variable domain, with remaining parts taken from reference TRBV5-1 and TRBJ1-3, reads KAGVTQTPRYLIKTRGQQVTLSCSPISGHRSVSWYQQTPGQGLQFLFEYFSETQRNKGNFPGRFSGRQFSNSRSEMNVSTLELGDSALYLCASSGGSGAGNTIYFGEGSWLTVV.